This entry lists 21 T cell receptor delta chains sequenced from one sample in a study of γδ T cells in repeated Plasmodium falciparum infection (dated by TCRdb to the early 2020s). For bulk TCR repertoire analysis, Vgamma9/Vdelta2+ and Vdelta2-negative gammadelta T cell populations were isolated by flow sorting from peripheral blood mononuclear cells. Library creation used multiplex PCR. TCRdb records Illumina MiSeq as the sequencer. TCRdb called clones afresh from the public reads with CATT; identical DNA rows were later merged. The sample table holds about 50,000 delta-chain clones, of which approximately 2% were seen once. The ten largest clones add up to less than 30% of the sample. Sequencing was carried out using gamma-delta T cells from blood. The origin of the receptors is a pool of human donors (malaria-infected and uninfected, not separated).

Notes on this clone: A read error likely explains why the TCRdb protein, taken from a much larger clone, differs from this DNA's translation at residue 6; the protein shown is translated from the DNA. This chain links TRDV1 with TRDJ1; tentative D call: TRDD2 (9 bases). Matching the DNA to germline supplied the J gene, which TCRdb does not give. The V gene lost 3 bases and the J gene lost 0 bases, with 35 bases spanning the gap. The CDR3 spans 23 residues. Germline V gene lookup returns CDR1 TSWWSYY and CDR2 QGS. CDR3 bases: TGTGCTCTTGGGGATACCTTTCCTTCCTACCCGGAGTACTGGGGGGAGTACACCGATAAACTCATCTTT. This encodes CALGDTFPSYPEYWGEYTDKLIF.

This clone appeared a few times. The likely explanation is a read error, given a far larger clone one base away. This CDR3 is also generated by other DNA sequences in the sample. The chain recombines TRAV38-2/DV8 with TRDJ1; 12 bases fit TRDD3. The J gene, not given by TCRdb, was assigned here from a germline match of the nucleotide sequence. Germline V gene sequence: CDR1 TSESDYY, CDR2 QEAYKQQN. V lost 6 bases and J lost 3; bases outside the gene matches: 39. The CDR3 has 26 amino acids. The CDR3 spells CAYTGPPSTQPRTGGYHTTGPDKLIF. CDR3 coding DNA: TGTGCTTATACGGGGCCGCCCTCAACTCAGCCCCGTACTGGGGGATACCATACGACGGGTCCCGATAAACTCATCTTT.

This clone was observed at least ten times. The chain combines TRDV1 with TRDJ1, with 12 bases aligning to TRDD3. The CDR3 has 22 amino acids. V was clipped by 3 bases and J by 3 bases; unmatched bases: 23. CDR1 TSWWSYY and CDR2 QGS come from the germline V gene. The CDR3 protein is CALGDPPYAGTGGYKGPDKLIF. CDR3 DNA sequence: TGTGCTCTTGGGGACCCTCCCTACGCCGGTACTGGGGGATACAAGGGCCCCGATAAACTCATCTTT.

This clone appeared many times. TCRdb shows a much larger clone's protein in place of this DNA's translation, and the two differ at residue 20, likely through a read error; the protein shown is translated from the DNA. The V gene is TRDV1, the J gene TRDJ1, with TRDD3 matching 10 bases. TCRdb carries no J gene annotation; the J gene was assigned here by matching the DNA with germline. CDR3 size: 23 residues. From germline, CDR1 is TSWWSYY and CDR2 QGS. The CDR3 nucleotides read TGTGCTCTTGGGGAATTGCTTCCCGCGCGAGGGAGAGGGGGGATACGCGACACCGATAGACTCATCTTT. It is translated as CALGELLPARGRGGIRDTDRLIF.

Note on this clone: This DNA's translation and the protein TCRdb lists, from a much larger clone, do not match at residue 7, likely due to a read error; the protein shown is translated from the DNA. The same CDR3 also results from other DNA sequences found in this sample. The chain employs TRDV1 and TRDJ1; D not certain. No J segment appears in TCRdb, so it was assigned here by matching the sequence to germline. The length of the CDR3 is 17 residues. The V gene lost 2 bases and the J gene lost 0 bases, with 16 bases spanning the gap. Germline lookup yields CDR1 TSWWSYY and CDR2 QGS. The CDR3 here is CALGEALPPEYTDKLIF. CDR3 sequence (DNA): TGTGCTCTTGGGGAAGCTTTACCTCCCGAATACACCGATAAACTCATCTTT.

This clone occurred a few times. A far larger clone is a single base away, which makes a read error likely. Other DNA sequences in this specimen translate into the identical CDR3. The rearrangement links TRDV3 to TRDJ1; possibly TRDD2 for D (5 bases). The J gene, not given by TCRdb, was assigned here from a germline match of the nucleotide sequence. Trimming shortened V by 4 bases and J by 8 bases, and 20 bases separated the two germline ends. Germline V gene data show CDR1 as TVYSNPD and CDR2 as GDNSRS (reference sequence). CDR3 length equals 13 residues. CDR3 sequence (DNA): TGTGCCTCCTACATGTTTCCTGCTTACAAACTCATCTTT. This codes for CASYMFPAYKLIF.

This clone was recorded many times. This likely stems from a read error, as it lies one base from a far larger clone. The sample contains more than one DNA sequence encoding this CDR3. The V call is TRDV1, the J call TRDJ1; 10 positions match TRDD3. V lost 4 bases and J lost 2; bases outside the gene matches: 13. Germline V CDR1 and CDR2: TSWWSYY, QGS. This CDR3 comprises 18 residues. CDR3 coding DNA: TGTGCTCTTGGGGGTTGTACCGGCTGGGGGATAAGTACCGATAAACTCATCTTT. This encodes CALGGCTGWGISTDKLIF.

This clone showed up just a few times. TCRdb pairs this DNA with a much larger clone's protein that differs at residue 8, likely a read error; the protein shown was translated from the DNA. The genes are TRDV2 and TRDJ1; D possibly corresponds to TRDD3 (5 bases). TCRdb leaves out the J gene; it was filled in here by matching the DNA to germline. V was clipped by 0 bases and J by 0 bases, with 10 bases between them. The CDR3 is 15 residues long. Per germline, CDR1 GEAIGNYY and CDR2 EKD. The CDR3 DNA follows: TGTGCCTGTGACACCGTGGGGCTTCACACCGATAAACTCATCTTT. Translated: CACDTVGLHTDKLIF.

A remark on this clone: The TCRdb protein comes from a much larger clone and disagrees with this DNA's translation at residue 10, likely due to a read error; the protein given here is derived from the DNA. The chain links TRDV1 to TRDJ1, with TRDD3 matching over 7 bases. Since TCRdb gives no J gene, matching the DNA to germline was used here to assign it. V was pared by 2 bases and J by 4 bases, with 34 bases of the junction left unmatched. The germline gives CDR1 TSWWSYY, CDR2 QGS. The CDR3 consists of 24 residues. CDR3 loop: CALGEYFVFLGITVPVHQVDKLIF. CDR3 DNA: TGTGCTCTTGGGGAATACTTCGTATTTTTGGGGATAACCGTCCCAGTGCACCAAGTCGATAAACTCATCTTT.

This clone was recorded a few times. This DNA's translation and the protein TCRdb lists, from a much larger clone, do not match at residue 4, likely due to a read error; the protein shown is translated from the DNA. The chain has TRDV2 and TRDJ1; 11 positions match TRDD3. Because TCRdb records no J gene, it was assigned here through a match of the DNA to germline. This CDR3 is built from 21 residues. Germline V gene sequence: CDR1 GEAIGNYY, CDR2 EKD. The CDR3 sequence is CACNTLTLSVLGDNRTDKLIF. The CDR3 coding sequence is TGTGCCTGTAACACCCTCACCTTATCTGTACTGGGGGATAATCGCACCGATAAACTCATCTTT.

Concerning this clone itself: TCRdb's entry gives the protein of a much larger clone, which mismatches this DNA's translation at residue 3, likely from a read error; the protein reported here is translated from the DNA. V gene TRDV1 combines with J gene TRDJ2; TRDD3 agrees at 12 bases. TCRdb lists no J gene, so it was determined here by aligning the DNA to germline. Germline V lookup: CDR1 TSWWSYY, CDR2 QGS. The CDR3 loop spans 23 amino acids. DNA for the CDR3: TGTGCTCCTGGGGAACCGGCGTACTGGGGGATACCTGTGTTGATAGCCTTGACAGCACAACTCTTCTTT. Translated: CAPGEPAYWGIPVLIALTAQLFF.

Remarks on this clone: A far more abundant clone sits one base away, making this likely a read error. Other nucleotide sequences in the sample specify the same CDR3. The V gene corresponds to TRDV2; no J gene was called; TRDD3, the table's D call, lacks a check against the DNA. Germline CDR1 GEAIGNYY, CDR2 EKD. The CDR3 covers 17 residues. CDR3 DNA: TGTGCCTGTGACACCTTACTGGGGGGGGAGAACACCGATAAACTCATCTTC. This codes for CACDTLLGGENTDKLIF.

This clone was seen a handful of times. TCRdb assigns this DNA the protein of a much larger clone, which departs from its translation at residue 11; this likely reflects a read error, and the protein shown comes from translating the DNA. This chain connects TRDV3 to TRDJ1; 10 bases line up with TRDD3. TCRdb records no J gene; here it was assigned by comparing the DNA to germline. The CDR3 is 15 residues long. Germline V gene data show CDR1 as TVYSNPD and CDR2 as GDNSRS (reference sequence). V dropped 2 bases and J dropped 7; count of bases not matched to a gene: 13. For the CDR3, the DNA is TGTGCCTTTCGAGGTTACTGGGGGATTCCCGCTAAACTCATCTTT. Translated, it gives CAFRGYWGIPAKLIF.

Note on this clone: This DNA's translation differs at residue 13 from TCRdb's protein, which comes from a much larger clone; a read error is likely, and the protein shown is translated from the DNA. The chain combines TRDV3 with TRDJ1; TRDD3 agrees at 9 bases. The J gene comes from matching the DNA to germline here; TCRdb lacks it. V shed 3 bases and J 2 bases; nucleotides not matched to a gene: 28. CDR3 length: 21 residues. CDR1 TVYSNPD and CDR2 GDNSRS come from the germline V gene (reference sequence). In DNA form, the CDR3 reads TGTGCCTTCCCGCGGGGCCTTCCCCGAAACTGGGGGAAAGTAGCGACCGATAAACTCATCTTT. Protein sequence: CAFPRGLPRNWGKVATDKLIF.

In its sample, this clone was seen many times. The TCRdb protein comes from a much larger clone and disagrees with this DNA's translation at residue 5, likely due to a read error; the protein given here is derived from the DNA. The V and J genes are TRDV3 and TRDJ1; 12 nucleotides match TRDD3. CDR1 is TVYSNPD, CDR2 GDNSRS, per germline (reference sequence). CDR3 size: 20 residues. The J segment lost 5 bases and the V segment lost 3 bases, leaving 25 bases of the junction unmatched. CDR3 coding DNA: TGTGCCTTGATAGCAGGCCTTCCGCCGTACTGGGGGATACCGACAGATAAACTCATCTTT. Its translation is CALIAGLPPYWGIPTDKLIF.

As concerns this clone: The protein TCRdb lists belongs to a much larger clone and differs from this DNA's translation at residue 9, which points to a read error; the protein shown is made from the DNA. The chain uses TRDV1 and TRDJ1; 12 bases line up with TRDD3. J lost 4 bases, V lost 2 bases, and 17 bases had no gene match. The CDR3 sequence is 20 residues long. In germline, CDR1 is TSWWSYY, CDR2 QGS. This chain's CDR3 is CALGESSYDWGIPGGDKLIF. For the CDR3, the DNA is TGTGCTCTTGGGGAATCCTCCTACGACTGGGGGATACCGGGAGGCGATAAACTCATCTTT.

This clone was seen more than once but under ten times. The protein given by TCRdb reflects a much larger clone and differs at residue 4 from this DNA's translation, likely from a read error; the protein shown is the DNA's translation. The chain links TRDV3 to TRDJ1; D unresolved. The J gene was not available in TCRdb and was assigned here by matching the DNA to germline segments. Trimming left V 3 bases short and J 0 bases short, with 11 bases between. The CDR3 runs to 13 residues. The V gene's germline CDR1 is TVYSNPD and CDR2 GDNSRS (reference sequence). CDR3 in DNA: TGTGCCTTCCTATACTCGGACACCGATAAACTCATCTTT. Its protein product is CAFLYSDTDKLIF.

With respect to this clone: TCRdb assigns this DNA the protein of a much larger clone, which departs from its translation at residue 5; this likely reflects a read error, and the protein shown comes from translating the DNA. This sequence joins TRAV38-2/DV8 and TRDJ1, with D possibly matching TRDD3 (7 bases). The J gene was not available in TCRdb and was assigned here by matching the DNA to germline segments. Trimming shortened V by 7 bases and J by 0 bases, and 31 bases separated the two germline ends. The germline V gene encodes CDR1 TSESDYY and CDR2 QEAYKQQN. The CDR3 is 20 residues long. The CDR3 DNA is TGTGCTTATTGGCAGATTTCCTATCTGGGGGCCCCGGGCAACACCGATAAACTCATCTTT. Translating gives CAYWQISYLGAPGNTDKLIF.

To note about this clone: This probably arose from a read error, given a far larger clone one base away. Other DNA sequences in the sample encode the same CDR3. The chain joins TRDV2 to TRDJ1; 8 bases map to TRDD3. Germline matching of the DNA provided the J gene here, since TCRdb leaves it blank. Germline CDR1 is GEAIGNYY and CDR2 is EKD. V shed 0 bases and J 0 bases; nucleotides not matched to a gene: 32. The CDR3 is 25 residues long. The CDR3 loop reads CACDTGSLGFWELTTGGPYTDKLIF. The CDR3 DNA reads TGTGCCTGTGACACCGGGAGCTTGGGGTTTTGGGAACTAACGACTGGGGGCCCGTACACCGATAAACTCATCTTT.

This clone was seen a handful of times. A read error is likely here: a far larger clone is one base away. At the DNA level, this CDR3 is encoded by other sequences in the same sample as well. As DNA, the CDR3 is TGTGCCTTCCTTCCCTCCTCCTTCATACTGGGGGATATCGCGGGAAACGATAAGCTCATCTTT. It yields the protein CAFLPSSFILGDIAGNDKLIF. The V gene is TRDV3, but the J gene lacks a call; TRDD3 is the table's D call, not checked against the DNA. The CDR3 length is 21 residues. Germline V gene lookup returns CDR1 TVYSNPD and CDR2 GDNSRS (reference sequence).

In regard to this clone: TCRdb attributes to this sequence the protein of a much larger clone, which differs from the DNA translation at residue 14; a read error is likely, and the protein displayed is translated from the DNA. V gene TRDV1 combines with J gene TRDJ1, with 7 bases that match TRDD2. As TCRdb names no J gene, one was assigned here on the basis of a DNA match to germline. The CDR3 has 23 residues. Germline assignment: CDR1 TSWWSYY and CDR2 QGS. Trimming at V came to 4 bases and at J to 0 bases, leaving 29 bases not matched to a gene. The CDR3 protein is CALGVLSSYPFRRRAFYTDKLIF. The CDR3, as DNA: TGTGCTCTTGGGGTCCTTAGTTCCTACCCTTTTCGCCGTCGGGCCTTTTACACCGATAAACTCATCTTT.